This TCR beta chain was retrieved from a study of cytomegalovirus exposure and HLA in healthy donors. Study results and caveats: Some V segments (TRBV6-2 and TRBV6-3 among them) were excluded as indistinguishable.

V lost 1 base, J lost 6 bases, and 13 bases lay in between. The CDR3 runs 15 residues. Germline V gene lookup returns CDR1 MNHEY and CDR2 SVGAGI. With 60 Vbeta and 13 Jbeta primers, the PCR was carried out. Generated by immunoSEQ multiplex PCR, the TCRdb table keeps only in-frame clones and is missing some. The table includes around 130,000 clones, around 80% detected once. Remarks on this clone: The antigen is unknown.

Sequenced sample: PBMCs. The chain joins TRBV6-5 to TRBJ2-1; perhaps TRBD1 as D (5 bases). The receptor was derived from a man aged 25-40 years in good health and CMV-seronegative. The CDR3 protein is CASSYLGVKVNEQFF. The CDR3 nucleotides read TGTGCCAGCAGTTACTTAGGGGTAAAGGTCAATGAGCAGTTCTTC.